This T cell receptor beta chain was retrieved from a study of T cells in Graves' hyperthyroidism and ophthalmopathy. RNA transcripts served as the template for amplifying TCR beta CDR3 regions. The TCR CDR3 first-round RT-PCR relied on the HTBI primer set. TCRdb independently ran MiXCR on the multiplex PCR reads; one entry per CDR3 protein. The sample carries over 500,000 distinct CDR3 sequences, about 14% recorded once. This clonotype was seen at least ten times. Graves' hyperthyroidism is called stable when ophthalmopathy does not progress within 18 months. Exclusion of patients followed from uncontrolled infection, other autoimmune disease, pregnancy or lactation. The source of the PBMCs was over 8.5 ml of fresh peripheral blood. V was pared by 4 bases and J by 1 base, with 7 bases between. Germline assignment: CDR1 LGHDT and CDR2 YNNKEL (reference sequence). The CDR3 extends over 13 amino acids.

V gene TRBV3-1 combines with J gene TRBJ1-1; no firm D call. The sample comprised blood. This receptor was taken from a woman between 35 and 50 years old with Graves' hyperthyroidism. The CDR3 spells CASSPRPNTEAFF. The DNA of the CDR3 is TGTGCCAGCAGCCCCCGGCCGAACACTGAAGCTTTCTTT. Full variable domain (missing parts from reference TRBV3-1 and TRBJ1-1): DTAVSQTPKYLVTQMGNDKSIKCEQNLGHDTMYWYKQDSKKFLKIMFSYNNKELIINETVPNRFSPKSPDKAHLNLHINSLELGDSAVYFCASSPRPNTEAFFGQGTRLTVV.